The rows below give T cell receptor beta chains drawn from one sample of a study of CD8 T cells in Susac syndrome. TCRdb processed the immunoSEQ multiplex PCR reads anew with MiXCR; each CDR3 protein has one entry. The data hold some 100,000 distinct CDR3 sequences, with around 90% observed a single time. The sample consisted of CD4+ T cells from PBMCs. Receptors were obtained from a human donor in good health. Each CDR3 is given with its conserved first and last residue. A D gene is named only where the DNA matches it firmly. Only part of the rows carry a size: once, few, many, or a class if the clone is expanded.

abundance	len	v_gene	j_gene	d_gene	CDR3aa	CDR3nt
-	14	TRBV6-5	TRBJ1-2	TRBD1	CASRDPGGDYGYTF	TGTGCCAGCAGAGACCCAGGGGGGGACTATGGCTACACCTTC
once	13	TRBV30	TRBJ1-2	TRBD1	CAWREEGARGYTF	TGTGCCTGGAGGGAGGAGGGGGCGAGAGGCTACACCTTC
-	11	TRBV29-1	TRBJ2-3	-	CSGGRLDTQYF	TGCAGCGGCGGAAGATTGGATACGCAGTATTTT
few	16	TRBV14	TRBJ1-6	-	CASSQLPGRSYSPLHF	TGTGCCAGCAGTCAGCTACCGGGGCGTAGTTATTCACCCCTCCACTTT
-	15	TRBV3-1	TRBJ1-4	-	CASSLPPGTGEKLFF	TGTGCCAGCAGCCTTCCCCCCGGCACCGGCGAAAAACTGTTTTTT
once	15	TRBV7-8	TRBJ2-1	TRBD2	CASSSGLAGVEGQFF	TGTGCCAGCAGCTCGGGACTAGCGGGGGTGGAGGGGCAGTTCTTC
-	17	TRBV6-1	TRBJ1-1	TRBD1	CASRDQTGQGTNTEAFF	TGTGCCAGCAGAGACCAGACGGGACAGGGAACGAACACTGAAGCTTTCTTT
-	15	TRBV11-2	TRBJ2-7	-	CASSLRVSSTYEQYF	TGTGCCAGCAGCTTACGGGTCAGTTCTACCTACGAGCAGTACTTC
-	12	TRBV6-5	TRBJ1-2	-	CASSQASYGYTF	TGTGCCAGCAGTCAAGCTAGCTATGGCTACACCTTC
-	16	TRBV3-1	TRBJ1-1	-	CASSQRLGHINTEAFF	TGTGCCAGCAGCCAAAGACTGGGGCACATAAACACTGAAGCTTTCTTT
-	14	TRBV29-1	TRBJ2-1	TRBD1	CSVRQGWSYNEQFF	TGCAGCGTCAGACAGGGATGGTCCTACAATGAGCAGTTCTTC
-	15	TRBV20-1	TRBJ2-1	-	CSAREARMLANEQFF	TGCAGTGCTAGGGAAGCGAGGATGCTAGCTAATGAGCAGTTCTTC
-	12	TRBV6-5	TRBJ1-1	-	CASSYSGGEAFF	TGTGCCAGCAGTTACTCGGGAGGCGAAGCTTTCTTT
-	12	TRBV7-2	TRBJ2-7	-	CASSASSYEQYF	TGTGCCAGCAGCGCAAGCTCCTACGAGCAGTACTTC
-	16	TRBV3-1	TRBJ1-6	TRBD1	CASSQLPGQGNSPLHF	TGTGCCAGCAGCCAACTACCGGGACAGGGGAATTCACCCCTCCACTTT
-	14	TRBV6-1	TRBJ2-7	-	CASSRSDRGYEQYF	TGTGCCAGCAGTCGAAGTGACCGGGGCTACGAGCAGTACTTC
-	15	TRBV12-5	TRBJ2-5	TRBD1	CASGPGDRGGQTQYF	TGTGCTAGTGGTCCCGGGGACAGGGGAGGACAGACCCAGTACTTC
-	14	TRBV12-3/TRBV12-4	TRBJ2-7	TRBD1	CASSFDRVSYEQYF	TGTGCCAGCAGTTTTGACAGGGTCTCCTACGAGCAGTACTTC
-	15	TRBV6-2/TRBV6-3	TRBJ1-2	-	CASLSPWLEGYGYTF	TGTGCCAGCTTATCCCCGTGGCTTGAGGGCTATGGCTACACCTTC
-	16	TRBV27	TRBJ1-6	-	CASSLSRVNYNSPLHF	TGTGCCAGCAGTTTATCGAGGGTTAACTATAATTCACCCCTCCACTTT
-	16	TRBV6-5	TRBJ1-6	TRBD1	CASSYSSGTGHSPLHF	TGTGCCAGCAGTTACTCCTCTGGGACAGGACACTCACCCCTCCACTTT
-	16	TRBV20-1	TRBJ2-1	TRBD2	CSARDRLAGGYNEQFF	TGCAGTGCTAGAGATCGGCTAGCGGGAGGCTACAATGAGCAGTTCTTC
few	17	TRBV30	TRBJ2-1	TRBD2	CAWKTPLFRGRNNEQFF	TGTGCCTGGAAAACCCCCCTTTTTCGCGGGAGGAACAATGAGCAGTTCTTC
-	13	TRBV2	TRBJ2-7	TRBD2	CAGRAGERYEQYF	TGTGCCGGCAGGGCGGGAGAAAGGTACGAGCAGTACTTC
-	18	TRBV28	TRBJ2-7	-	CASSPGPGSGGAAWEQYF	TGTGCCAGCAGCCCCGGGCCGGGATCAGGGGGGGCGGCATGGGAGCAGTACTTC